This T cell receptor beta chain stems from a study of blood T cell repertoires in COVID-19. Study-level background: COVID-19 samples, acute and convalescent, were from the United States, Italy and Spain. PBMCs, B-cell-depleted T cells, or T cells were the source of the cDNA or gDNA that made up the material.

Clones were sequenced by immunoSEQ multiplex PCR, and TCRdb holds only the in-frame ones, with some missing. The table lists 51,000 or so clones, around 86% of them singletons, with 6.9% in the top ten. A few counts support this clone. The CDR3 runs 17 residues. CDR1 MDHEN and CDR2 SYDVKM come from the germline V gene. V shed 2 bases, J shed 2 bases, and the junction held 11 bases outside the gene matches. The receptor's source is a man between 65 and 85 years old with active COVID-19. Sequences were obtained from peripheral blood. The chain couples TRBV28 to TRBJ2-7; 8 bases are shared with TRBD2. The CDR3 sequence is CASSLPRTSLPPYEQYF. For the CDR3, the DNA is TGTGCCAGCAGTTTACCGCGGACTAGCCTGCCCCCCTACGAGCAGTACTTC.